These 17 T cell receptor beta chains were all obtained from the same sample, sequenced in a study of blood T cell repertoires in COVID-19 (dated by TCRdb to 2018 to 2020). The library was built by means of the immunoSEQ multiplex PCR assay. The clones in this table, taken by TCRdb from immuneACCESS, are in-frame only. Not every clone is retained; where verified, under half of the shortfall comes from an unresolved V gene, and the cause of the rest is unknown. This sample has roughly 380,000 clones in its table, and about 90% of those were observed once. 1% of the sample comes from the top ten. Sequencing was done on a sample of PBMCs or T cells enriched from blood (not recorded which). Source of these receptors: a woman under 40 who had been exposed to COVID-19.

The CDR3 DNA reads TGTGCCAGCTCACGGGTAGGGACACAGGAGCAGTACTTC. As protein: CASSRVGTQEQYF. This chain joins TRBV18 and TRBJ2-7; perhaps TRBD1 as D (6 bases). The CDR3 has 13 residues. With 4 bases removed from V and 7 bases from J, the gap between germline ends came to 14 bases. CDR1 is KGHSH and CDR2 is LQKENI in the germline V gene.

This chain links TRBV6-5 with TRBJ1-5; maybe TRBD1 (6 bases). The CDR3 covers 14 residues. V was trimmed by 6 bases and J by 3 bases, leaving 12 bases between them. The V gene's germline CDR1 is MNHEY and CDR2 SVGAGI. The CDR3 sequence is CASRPQGLNQPQHF. In DNA, the CDR3 is TGTGCCAGCAGGCCACAGGGCCTCAATCAGCCCCAGCATTTT.

This chain uses TRBV7-9 with TRBJ2-1; possible D gene TRBD1, 5 bases. CDR1 SEHNR and CDR2 FQNEAQ come from the germline V gene (reference sequence). The CDR3 loop spans 14 amino acids. The V gene lost 5 bases and the J gene lost 4 bases, with 12 bases spanning the gap. CDR3 nucleotides: TGTGCCAGCAGCCCACAGGAAAATTACAATGAGCAGTTCTTC. This codes for CASSPQENYNEQFF. Full variable domain (rest looked up from reference TRBV7-9 and TRBJ2-1): DTGVSQNPRHKITKRGQNVTFRCDPISEHNRLYWYRQTLGQGPEFLTYFQNEAQLEKSRLLSDRFSAERPKGSFSTLEIQRTEQGDSAMYLCASSPQENYNEQFFGPGTRLTVL.

The CDR3, as DNA: TGTGCCAGCAGCCCCTTTTTAGGGGGCCTGAACACTGAAGCTTTCTTT. Translating it yields CASSPFLGGLNTEAFF. The V gene is TRBV7-9, the J gene TRBJ1-1; TRBD1 aligns across 7 bases. Trimming removed 5 bases from V and 0 bases from J; junction bases left unmatched: 9. Germline CDR1 SEHNR, CDR2 FQNEAQ (reference sequence). CDR3 length: 16 residues.

The chain carries TRBV9 and TRBJ1-5; D is unclear. Germline V gene lookup returns CDR1 SGDLS and CDR2 YYNGEE. Trimming cost V 2 bases and J 1 base, with 13 bases left between them. The CDR3 contains 16 residues. The CDR3 is CASSVGPSASNQPQHF. As DNA, the CDR3 is TGTGCCAGCAGCGTCGGTCCTTCCGCCAGCAATCAGCCCCAGCATTTT.

This clone was picked up a small number of times. The gene calls are TRBV28 and TRBJ1-4; 7 bases are shared with TRBD1. V dropped 9 bases and J dropped 10; count of bases not matched to a gene: 8. The CDR3 is 12 amino acids. Per germline, CDR1 MDHEN and CDR2 SYDVKM. The CDR3 spells CASGTDSRKLFF. The CDR3 DNA follows: TGTGCCAGTGGGACAGACTCCCGAAAACTGTTTTTT.

This clone was counted between two and nine times. One junction end does not reproduce the germline sequence, and a read error may be involved. The chain carries TRBV7-7 and TRBJ2-7, with 14 bases that match TRBD2. The CDR3 is 16 residues long. Germline V gives CDR1 SSHAT, CDR2 FNYEAQ (reference sequence). For the CDR3, the DNA is TGTGCTAGCAGCCCGGGACTAGCGGGAGAGTGGGACGAGCAGTACTTC. Translated: CASSPGLAGEWDEQYF. Using reference TRBV7-7 and TRBJ2-7 for the parts outside the CDR3, the full variable domain is GAGVSQSPRYKVTKRGQDVTLRCDPISSHATLYWYQQALGQGPEFLTYFNYEAQPDKSGLPSDRFSAERPEGSISTLTIQRTEQRDSAMYRCASSPGLAGEWDEQYFGPGTRLTVT.

V usage is TRBV19 and J usage is TRBJ2-7; D not resolved. Per the germline V gene, CDR1 is LNHDA and CDR2 is SQIVND (reference sequence). This CDR3 is built from 13 residues. The V end lost 3 bases, the J end lost 3 bases, and 9 bases lay between the germline ends. In nucleotides, the CDR3 is TGTGCCAGTAGTATCCCGGGTTTCTACGAGCAGTACTTC. This encodes CASSIPGFYEQYF.

The gene calls are TRBV7-2 and TRBJ2-3; D ambiguous. There are 15 residues in the CDR3. Germline-derived CDR1 and CDR2 are SGHTA and FQGNSA. The V end lost 1 base, the J end lost 2 bases, and 10 bases lay between the germline ends. For the CDR3, the DNA is TGTGCCAGCAGCTTAGACAGAGTCAACACAGATACGCAGTATTTT. Translation gives CASSLDRVNTDTQYF.

This clone was recorded a few times. The CDR3 DNA reads TGTGCCAGTAGTATGCAGGGGGCGAACACAGATACGCAGTATTTT. Amino acid sequence: CASSMQGANTDTQYF. V and J are TRBV19 and TRBJ2-3; 8 positions agree with TRBD1. V was pared by 3 bases and J by 2 bases, with 4 bases of the junction left unmatched. The CDR3 covers 15 residues. Germline CDR1 is LNHDA and CDR2 is SQIVND (reference sequence).

This rearrangement joins TRBV7-7 to TRBJ2-6; tentatively, D is TRBD1 (5 bases). Germline loops: CDR1 SSHAT, CDR2 FNYEAQ (reference sequence). This CDR3 has 12 amino acids. The CDR3 region is CATGSGANVLTF. In DNA form, the CDR3 reads TGTGCTACAGGCTCTGGGGCCAACGTCCTGACTTTC.

The chain carries TRBV7-6 and TRBJ1-3, with D possibly TRBD1 on 6 matching bases. The CDR3 loop spans 14 amino acids. V was trimmed by 4 bases and J by 2 bases, leaving 9 bases between them. Germline CDR1 SGHVS, CDR2 FNYEAQ. The CDR3 coding sequence is TGTGCCAGCAGCTCCAGGGGCCCTGGAAACACCATATATTTT. It codes for CASSSRGPGNTIYF.

Worth noting for this clone: This specimen includes other DNA sequences encoding the same CDR3. This chain connects TRBV10-1 to TRBJ2-5, with TRBD2 identical over 8 bases. J lost 5 bases, V lost 4 bases, and 6 bases had no gene match. The CDR3 runs to 14 residues. Germline V gives CDR1 WNHNN, CDR2 SYGVQD (reference sequence). CDR3 residues: CASSAGGPEETQYF. The DNA for the CDR3 is TGCGCCAGCAGTGCGGGAGGGCCAGAGGAGACCCAGTACTTC.

The chain has TRBV13 and TRBJ1-1; D not resolved. V was pared by 3 bases and J by 2 bases, with 10 bases between. CDR3 size: 14 residues. CDR1 is PRHDT and CDR2 is FYEKMQ in the germline V gene (reference sequence). CDR3 sequence: CASSFTAANTEAFF. Written as DNA, the CDR3 is TGTGCCAGCAGCTTCACCGCGGCTAACACTGAAGCTTTCTTT.

The chain recombines TRBV7-8 with TRBJ2-2; 9 positions match TRBD2. Germline V gene lookup returns CDR1 SGHVS and CDR2 FQNEAQ. This CDR3 contains 16 residues. Trimming cost V 5 bases and J 7 bases; bases outside gene matches: 11. CDR3 residues: CASSPSGLAMIGELFF. CDR3 sequence (DNA): TGTGCCAGCAGCCCGTCGGGACTAGCCATGATCGGGGAGCTGTTTTTT.

The chain has TRBV11-3 and TRBJ2-1; no firm D call. Germline lookup yields CDR1 SGHNT and CDR2 YENEEA. The CDR3 runs 14 residues. V lost 2 bases and J lost 8, with 13 bases in between. The DNA for the CDR3 is TGTGCCAGCAGCTTACTATCCTCGCTCGATGAGCAGTTCTTC. This translates into CASSLLSSLDEQFF. Together with reference TRBV11-3 and TRBJ2-1, the CDR3 gives the full variable domain: EAGVVQSPRYKIIEKKQPVAFWCNPISGHNTLYWYLQNLGQGPELLIRYENEEAVDDSQLPKDRFSAERLKGVDSTLKIQPAELGDSAVYLCASSLLSSLDEQFFGPGTRLTVL.

As regards this clone: This CDR3 is also generated by other DNA sequences in the sample. V usage is TRBV29-1 and J usage is TRBJ1-2; 9 nucleotides line up with TRBD1. V lost 6 bases, J lost 2 bases, and 4 bases stayed unmatched. Germline V gives CDR1 SQVTM, CDR2 ANQGSEA. The CDR3 has 13 residues. CDR3 in amino acids: CSVEDRGNYGYTF. In nucleotides, the CDR3 is TGCAGCGTCGAGGACAGGGGAAACTATGGCTACACCTTC.